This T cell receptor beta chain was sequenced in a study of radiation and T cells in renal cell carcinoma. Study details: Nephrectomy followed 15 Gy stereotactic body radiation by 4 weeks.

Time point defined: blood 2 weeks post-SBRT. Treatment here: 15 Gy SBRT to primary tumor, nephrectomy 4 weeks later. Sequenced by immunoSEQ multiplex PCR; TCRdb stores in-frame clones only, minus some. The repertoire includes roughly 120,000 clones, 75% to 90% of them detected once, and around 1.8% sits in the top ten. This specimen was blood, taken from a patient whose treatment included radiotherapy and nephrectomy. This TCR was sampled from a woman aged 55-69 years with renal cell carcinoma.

The CDR3 region is CASSPGQRGPKVAWNTSTDTQYF. In DNA, the CDR3 is TGTGCCAGCTCCCCGGGACAGAGGGGACCTAAGGTAGCCTGGAACACTAGCACAGATACGCAGTATTTT. The rearrangement uses TRBV18 and TRBJ2-3; TRBD1 matches 7 bases. V gave up 6 bases and J gave up 0 bases; unmatched junction bases: 30. The CDR3 sequence is 23 residues long. Germline loops: CDR1 KGHSH, CDR2 LQKENI.